Below, 24 T cell receptor beta chains from the same sample are listed, as sequenced in a study of cytomegalovirus exposure and HLA in healthy donors. Vbeta (60) and Jbeta (13) primers were used in the PCR. The protocol was immunoSEQ multiplex PCR, while the TCRdb copy is restricted to in-frame clones and leaves out a portion. The sample includes about 110,000 clones, 80% of them seen just once. Sequenced material: PBMCs. These receptors were obtained from a woman in her fifties or sixties in good health and CMV-seropositive.

The CDR3 loop is CASSTPGHLNTEAFF. DNA for the CDR3: TGTGCCAGCAGCACCCCGGGACACCTGAACACTGAAGCTTTCTTT. The genes are TRBV5-4 and TRBJ1-1; the D gene is possibly TRBD1 (6 bases). The CDR3 runs to 15 residues. V was shortened by 4 bases and J by 0 bases, with 13 bases between the two germline ends. The V gene's germline CDR1 is SGHNT and CDR2 YYREEE (reference sequence).

In DNA, the CDR3 is TGTGCCAGCTCAGCGGGGACAGTCGCCTACAATGAGCAGTTCTTC. Its translation is CASSAGTVAYNEQFF. The chain employs TRBV18 and TRBJ2-1; possibly TRBD1 for D (7 bases). V was shortened by 5 bases and J by 2 bases, with 13 bases between the two germline ends. The CDR3 loop spans 15 amino acids. Germline V gives CDR1 KGHSH, CDR2 LQKENI.

A single count supports this clone. V is TRBV28 and J is TRBJ2-1, with D perhaps TRBD1 (6 bases). The CDR3 consists of 16 residues. Per the germline V gene, CDR1 is MDHEN and CDR2 is SYDVKM. V was shortened by 4 bases and J by 11 bases, with 24 bases between the two germline ends. This CDR3 reads CASSSVHRDTQSKQFF. DNA of the CDR3: TGTGCCAGCAGTTCCGTACACCGGGACACCCAGTCTAAGCAGTTCTTC.

This chain uses TRBV29-1 with TRBJ1-2; D is ambiguous. Trimming pared 5 bases from V and 0 bases from J, leaving 10 bases between. This CDR3 comprises 13 residues. Germline V gene lookup returns CDR1 SQVTM and CDR2 ANQGSEA. Here the CDR3 reads CSVHSIPNYGYTF. The CDR3 DNA follows: TGCAGCGTTCACAGCATACCTAACTATGGCTACACCTTC.

The rearrangement joins TRBV4-1 to TRBJ2-7, with 9 bases fitting TRBD1. The CDR3 is made up of 15 amino acids. Germline CDR1 is MGHRA and CDR2 is YSYEKL. The trim removed 1 base at V and 4 bases at J, leaving 5 bases unmatched. The CDR3 DNA reads TGCGCCAGCAGCCAAGTCGGGACAGGGCCTTACGAGCAGTACTTC. Protein product: CASSQVGTGPYEQYF.

The rearrangement uses TRBV9 and TRBJ2-5, with D maybe TRBD2 (6 bases). From germline, CDR1 is SGDLS and CDR2 YYNGEE. V was cut by 4 bases and J by 13 bases, with 17 bases left in between. CDR3 size: 12 residues. CDR3 in amino acids: CASSRIDGGPYF. In DNA, the CDR3 is TGTGCCAGCAGCCGGATAGACGGGGGACCGTACTTC.

This clone was recorded many times. J is TRBJ2-1 and V is TRBV2; a possible D gene is TRBD1 (6 bases). Trimming removed 4 bases at V and 7 bases at J, with 11 bases between. Germline CDR1 SNHLY, CDR2 FYNNEI. CDR3 length: 13 amino acids. CDR3 loop: CASSVQGANEQFF. The CDR3 DNA follows: TGTGCCAGCAGTGTACAGGGTGCGAATGAGCAGTTCTTC.

J is TRBJ2-1 and V is TRBV7-2, with a weak D call TRBD1 (5 bases). The CDR3 is 15 residues long. Germline V lookup: CDR1 SGHTA, CDR2 FQGNSA. V lost 4 bases to trimming and J lost 6 bases, with 16 bases between them. The CDR3 DNA follows: TGTGCCAGCAGCTCCGGTCGATGGGGCCTCAATGAGCAGTTCTTC. Translation gives CASSSGRWGLNEQFF.

The V and J genes are TRBV25-1 and TRBJ2-2; 10 bases line up with TRBD1. This CDR3 has 17 amino acids. The ends lost 5 bases at V and 2 bases at J; junction bases unmatched: 8. The germline V gene encodes CDR1 MGHDK and CDR2 SYGVNS. The CDR3 region is CASSRLGTGANTGELFF. In DNA, the CDR3 is TGTGCCAGCAGTCGCCTTGGGACAGGGGCAAACACCGGGGAGCTGTTTTTT.

In nucleotides, the CDR3 is TGTGCCAGCCACCGGGAGGGCTCGGAGTTCTTC. Amino acids: CASHREGSEFF. The chain couples TRBV2 to TRBJ2-1; 8 bases line up with TRBD2. The V and J ends lost 8 bases and 14 bases, in that order; junction bases with no gene match: 8. Germline V gene sequence: CDR1 SNHLY, CDR2 FYNNEI. This CDR3 contains 11 residues.

The chain couples TRBV5-1 to TRBJ1-2; D remains unclear. The CDR3 runs to 13 residues. Germline values: CDR1 SGHRS, CDR2 YFSETQ. Deletions cut 0 bases from V and 8 bases from J, with 11 bases between. DNA of the CDR3: TGCGCCAGCAGCTTGGACCTCTCAGGAGGCTACACCTTC. Residues: CASSLDLSGGYTF. Drawing the rest from reference TRBV5-1 and TRBJ1-2, the complete variable domain is KAGVTQTPRYLIKTRGQQVTLSCSPISGHRSVSWYQQTPGQGLQFLFEYFSETQRNKGNFPGRFSGRQFSNSRSEMNVSTLELGDSALYLCASSLDLSGGYTFGSGTRLTVV.

The chain uses TRBV5-1 and TRBJ2-3; the D gene is possibly TRBD1 (6 bases). The CDR3 sequence is 14 residues long. The germline CDR1 and CDR2 sequences are SGHRS and YFSETQ. The V end was cut by 5 bases, the J end by 0 bases, with 10 bases between. CDR3 sequence: CASRPQGSTDTQYF. CDR3 bases: TGCGCCAGCAGGCCCCAGGGGAGCACAGATACGCAGTATTTT.

This rearrangement joins TRBV18 to TRBJ2-7; D perhaps matches TRBD1 (6 bases). Germline CDR1 reads KGHSH; CDR2 reads LQKENI. This CDR3 comprises 14 residues. V lost 2 bases and J lost 1, with 9 bases in between. For the CDR3, the DNA is TGTGCCAGCTCACCAAGGGACATGTCCTACGAGCAGTACTTC. Translating it yields CASSPRDMSYEQYF.

J is TRBJ2-3 and V is TRBV4-2; 10 positions match TRBD2. CDR1 and CDR2 from the germline V gene are LGHNA and YNFKEQ. Unmatched junction bases numbered 5, after V lost 1 base and J lost 1 base. This CDR3 spans 17 amino acids. The CDR3 region has the DNA TGTGCCAGCAGCCAAGGTGCCGGGACTAGCGGCACAGATACGCAGTATTTT. It yields the protein CASSQGAGTSGTDTQYF.

The rearrangement links TRBV27 to TRBJ1-4; TRBD1 matches 9 bases. The CDR3 totals 14 residues. V trimming: 6 bases; J trimming: 7 bases; junction bases outside the gene matches: 6. Germline CDR1 MNHEY, CDR2 SMNVEV (reference sequence). CDR3 DNA sequence: TGTGCCAGCAGCCCTACAGGGGGCCCTGAAAAACTGTTTTTT. Translating it yields CASSPTGGPEKLFF. Looking up the rest from reference TRBV27 and TRBJ1-4 gives the full variable domain: EAQVTQNPRYLITVTGKKLTVTCSQNMNHEYMSWYRQDPGLGLRQIYYSMNVEVTDKGDVPEGYKVSRKEKRNFPLILESPSPNQTSLYFCASSPTGGPEKLFFGSGTQLSVL.

The gene calls are TRBV4-1 and TRBJ2-3, with a tentative D call TRBD2 (7 bases). Germline V gives CDR1 MGHRA, CDR2 YSYEKL. V lost 3 bases to trimming and J lost 4 bases, with 17 bases between them. The CDR3 is 16 residues long. The CDR3 spells CASSQRAGGGADTQYF. In DNA form, the CDR3 reads TGCGCCAGCAGCCAGCGGGCCGGAGGGGGGGCAGATACGCAGTATTTT.

This chain joins TRBV6-1 and TRBJ2-2; the match to TRBD1 covers 9 bases. The germline V gene has CDR1 MNHNS and CDR2 SASEGT. The CDR3 runs to 13 residues. The junction had 3 bases not matched to a gene; V was cut back by 6 bases and J by 7 bases. The CDR3 spells CASRTGGHGELFF. The CDR3 DNA reads as TGTGCCAGCAGGACAGGGGGTCACGGGGAGCTGTTTTTT.

This chain uses TRBV18 with TRBJ1-2; TRBD1 agrees at 7 bases. The V and J ends lost 2 bases and 8 bases, in that order; junction bases with no gene match: 11. Germline V gene data show CDR1 as KGHSH and CDR2 as LQKENI. The CDR3 runs 15 residues. The CDR3 here is CASSPAKGQSEGYTF. The CDR3 DNA reads TGTGCCAGCTCACCAGCCAAGGGACAGTCCGAGGGCTACACCTTC. The full variable domain, in which reference TRBV18 and TRBJ1-2 provide the parts outside the CDR3, is NAGVMQNPRHLVRRRGQEARLRCSPMKGHSHVYWYRQLPEEGLKFMVYLQKENIIDESGMPKERFSAEFPKEGPSILRIQQVVRGDSAAYFCASSPAKGQSEGYTFGSGTRLTVV.

This chain uses TRBV10-1 with TRBJ2-3, with 14 bases lining up with TRBD2. Trimming cost V 1 base and J 11 bases; bases outside gene matches: 23. The CDR3 has 21 amino acids. Germline CDR1 reads WNHNN; CDR2 reads SYGVQD (reference sequence). The CDR3 sequence: CASSEYDRAPGLAGANQRQYF. The CDR3 DNA sequence: TGCGCCAGCAGTGAGTACGACAGAGCTCCGGGACTAGCGGGAGCAAATCAAAGGCAGTATTTT.

The rearrangement joins TRBV11-3 to TRBJ2-1; maybe TRBD2 (7 bases). CDR1 and CDR2 (germline): SGHNT, YENEEA. The V end was cut by 3 bases, the J end by 9 bases, with 12 bases between. This CDR3 has 13 amino acids. The CDR3 DNA reads as TGTGCCAGCAGCTTTAGGGGGGGCGGTGAGCAGTTCTTC. This encodes CASSFRGGGEQFF.

The rearrangement links TRBV6-4 to TRBJ1-1; 7 nucleotides agree with TRBD1. Per germline, CDR1 MRHNA and CDR2 SNTAGT. The length of the CDR3 is 15 residues. V gave up 9 bases and J gave up 0 bases; unmatched junction bases: 10. In DNA form, the CDR3 reads TGTGCCAGAGCTCTACAGGGACAGATGAACACTGAAGCTTTCTTT. Its protein is CARALQGQMNTEAFF.

The CDR3 DNA reads as TGTGCCAGCAGCCAAGCTAGACGGAACACCGGGGAGCTGTTTTTT. Protein product: CASSQARRNTGELFF. The rearrangement uses TRBV4-2 and TRBJ2-2; no firm D call. This CDR3 contains 15 residues. V lost 1 base and J 1 base, leaving 7 bases between the germline ends. Germline loops: CDR1 LGHNA, CDR2 YNFKEQ.

The genes are TRBV9 and TRBJ2-3; D might be TRBD2 (6 bases). From germline, CDR1 is SGDLS and CDR2 YYNGEE. Trimming pared 7 bases from V and 2 bases from J, leaving 14 bases between. This CDR3 spans 14 amino acids. DNA for the CDR3: TGTGCCAGCGGATCAAGCGGGTACACAGATACGCAGTATTTT. It yields the protein CASGSSGYTDTQYF.

This sequence joins TRBV29-1 and TRBJ2-5; TRBD2 is a possible D gene (5 bases). This CDR3 spans 12 amino acids. The ends were cut back, 6 bases at V and 8 bases at J, with 16 bases in the middle. Germline V gene sequence: CDR1 SQVTM, CDR2 ANQGSEA. CDR3 bases: TGCAGCGTCGGTGAGGGTCTGGGCACCCAGTACTTC. It encodes CSVGEGLGTQYF.